Below are 13 T cell receptor beta chains sequenced from a single sample in a study of spatial heterogeneity in lung cancer. No antigen has been assigned to these receptors. A single record per CDR3 protein comes from TCRdb applying MiXCR to the 5' RACE reads. The sample lists about 2,800 distinct CDR3 sequences, under 55% occurring once. Study-wide results and limits: One measure, the expanded intratumoral alpha and beta TCR count, tracked tumor mutation counts.

Specified time point: sample taken at primary tumor resection. Here the sequenced sample was lung tumor tissue, taken at surgery. Receptor source: a male donor with early-stage non-small cell lung cancer.

The V and J genes are TRBV7-9 and TRBJ2-3; the D is unclear. This CDR3 region has 15 residues. In germline, CDR1 is SEHNR, CDR2 FQNEAQ (reference sequence). V lost 2 bases to trimming and J lost 2 bases, with 11 bases between them. CDR3 sequence reads: CASSLLTTVTDTQYF. As DNA, the CDR3 is TGTGCCAGCAGCTTATTAACAACAGTCACAGATACGCAGTATTTT.

In this sample, this clonotype turned up a few times. The chain links TRBV20-1 to TRBJ2-2; D tentatively reads TRBD1 or TRBD2 (5 bases each). Trimming stripped 1 base from V and 2 bases from J, with 11 bases between. The CDR3 totals 15 residues. From germline, CDR1 is DFQATT and CDR2 SNEGSKA (reference sequence). CDR3 sequence (DNA): TGCAGTGCTAGAGTTCCGGGGCGCAACACCGGGGAGCTGTTTTTT. Translated: CSARVPGRNTGELFF.

The chain employs TRBV30 and TRBJ2-5; a possible D gene is TRBD1 (5 bases). The germline gives CDR1 GTSNPN, CDR2 SVGIG (reference sequence). The CDR3 extends over 14 amino acids. Trimming removed 2 bases from V and 5 bases from J, with 15 bases in between. CDR3: CAWSMKGFGETQYF. CDR3 sequence (DNA): TGTGCCTGGAGTATGAAGGGGTTCGGGGAGACCCAGTACTTC.

In this sample, this clonotype turned up a few times. J is TRBJ2-7 and V is TRBV5-1, with D possibly TRBD2 on 6 matching bases. Germline V lookup: CDR1 SGHRS, CDR2 YFSETQ. CDR3 length equals 15 residues. Trimming took 4 bases from V and 0 from J, leaving 14 bases between them. The CDR3 loop reads CASSPGRGSSYEQYF. The CDR3 DNA reads as TGCGCCAGCAGCCCCGGGCGGGGAAGCTCCTACGAGCAGTACTTC. The full variable domain, its missing parts supplied by reference TRBV5-1 and TRBJ2-7, is KAGVTQTPRYLIKTRGQQVTLSCSPISGHRSVSWYQQTPGQGLQFLFEYFSETQRNKGNFPGRFSGRQFSNSRSEMNVSTLELGDSALYLCASSPGRGSSYEQYFGPGTRLTVT.

This clonotype has a handful of counts. The chain uses TRBV20-1 and TRBJ2-1; either TRBD1 or TRBD2 may fit D (5 bases each). The CDR3 runs 14 residues. The germline gives CDR1 DFQATT, CDR2 SNEGSKA (reference sequence). V dropped 6 bases and J dropped 4 bases, with 16 bases sitting between them. The chain's CDR3 is CSAPGTQTYNEQFF. CDR3 DNA: TGCAGTGCACCCGGGACCCAGACTTACAATGAGCAGTTCTTC.

V gene TRBV2 combines with J gene TRBJ2-5, with 10 bases matching TRBD1. CDR1 SNHLY and CDR2 FYNNEI come from the germline V gene. V shed 5 bases and J 5 bases; nucleotides not matched to a gene: 2. The CDR3 loop spans 13 amino acids. CDR3 in DNA: TGTGCCAGCAGTCGGGGACAGGGGGAGACCCAGTACTTC. It specifies CASSRGQGETQYF.

The CDR3 here is CATSGGPVLGAGELFF. In nucleotides, the CDR3 is TGTGCCACCAGCGGGGGGCCCGTACTCGGTGCCGGGGAGCTGTTTTTT. The genes are TRBV24-1 and TRBJ2-2; possibly TRBD2 for D (7 bases). CDR1 and CDR2 from the germline V gene are KGHDR and SFDVKD. Trimming took off 7 bases at V and 6 bases at J, with 20 bases between the two ends. The CDR3 is 16 amino acids.

The gene calls are TRBV18 and TRBJ2-1, with 7 nucleotides matching TRBD2. Germline trimming cut 3 bases from V and 7 bases from J; bases unmatched to any gene: 9. Germline lookup yields CDR1 KGHSH and CDR2 LQKENI. The CDR3 is made up of 15 amino acids. The CDR3 DNA follows: TGTGCCAGCTCACCGATGGACGTGGGAGGGAATGAGCAGTTCTTC. Encoded protein: CASSPMDVGGNEQFF.

This clonotype has only a few counts. In DNA form, the CDR3 reads TGTGCCAGTAAATCGACAGGGTTGGACTACAATGAGCAGTTCTTC. Protein product: CASKSTGLDYNEQFF. This chain joins TRBV19 and TRBJ2-1, with 7 bases lining up with TRBD1. The V and J ends lost 7 bases and 3 bases, in that order; junction bases with no gene match: 9. Germline V gene sequence: CDR1 LNHDA, CDR2 SQIVND (reference sequence). The length of the CDR3 is 15 residues.

V is TRBV4-1 and J is TRBJ2-7, with D possibly being TRBD2 (6 bases). The CDR3 spans 15 residues. The V gene lost 4 bases and the J gene lost 5 bases, with 18 bases spanning the gap. Germline CDR1 reads MGHRA; CDR2 reads YSYEKL. The CDR3 loop reads CASSPQRRGLDEQYF. The CDR3 DNA reads as TGCGCCAGCAGCCCTCAACGGAGGGGCTTGGACGAGCAGTACTTC.

This clonotype came up a few times. J is TRBJ2-1 and V is TRBV11-2; the D call may be TRBD1 or TRBD2 (6 bases each). In germline, CDR1 is SGHAT, CDR2 FQNNGV. The CDR3 extends over 16 amino acids. The V and J ends lost 6 bases and 0 bases respectively, with 15 bases between them. CDR3 nucleotide sequence: TGTGCCAGCAGTCATTACGGGGGCCACTCCTACAATGAGCAGTTCTTC. Translated: CASSHYGGHSYNEQFF.

This clonotype was seen more than once but under ten times. The chain joins TRBV29-1 to TRBJ2-4; possibly TRBD1 for D (6 bases). Trimming removed 1 base from V and 8 bases from J, with 12 bases in between. Germline-derived CDR1 and CDR2 are SQVTM and ANQGSEA. This CDR3 spans 13 amino acids. The CDR3 bases are TGCAGCGTTGAAGCCCAGGGGCAAGACATTCAGTACTTC. Translating it yields CSVEAQGQDIQYF.

The V call is TRBV20-1, the J call TRBJ2-7, with D tentatively TRBD1 (5 bases). The CDR3 loop spans 14 amino acids. CDR1 and CDR2 (germline): DFQATT, SNEGSKA (reference sequence). The V gene lost 5 bases and the J gene lost 0 bases, with 14 bases spanning the gap. The CDR3 nucleotides read TGCAGTGCTCCGACAGCGTCCCGCTCCTACGAGCAGTACTTC. Its protein product is CSAPTASRSYEQYF.